This record concerns one T cell receptor (beta chain) sequence. No antigen is known for it. Other DNA sequences within the sample encode an identical CDR3. The sample is drawn from a study of shared clonotypes between healthy human individuals. Terminally differentiated effector memory CD45RA+ cells were excluded by CCR7 positive selection of CD45RO-negative cells. Points from the study as a whole: Between several donors, naive CD4 clonotypes were shared at a level of about 5%.

Germline-derived CDR1 and CDR2 are SEHNR and FQNEAQ (reference sequence). V lost 5 bases and J lost 3, with 8 bases in between. This CDR3 spans 12 amino acids. Template for every sorted-subset replicate PCR totaled around 200 ng DNA, 25,000 to 35,000 T cell genomes. Clones were read by immunoSEQ multiplex PCR, and TCRdb kept only the in-frame ones, dropping some. The repertoire has millions of clones, around 93% of them found once; the top ten carry 1.7%. Material for sequencing was naive CD8+ T cells from PBMCs. This chain links TRBV7-9 with TRBJ2-7; D is uncertain. This clonotype was obtained from a man between 18 and 35 years old in good health. Some clones in this sample may be carry-over from other donors' samples. The CDR3 region has the DNA TGTGCCAGCAGCGTCCAGGTCTACGAGCAGTACTTC. Protein product: CASSVQVYEQYF.